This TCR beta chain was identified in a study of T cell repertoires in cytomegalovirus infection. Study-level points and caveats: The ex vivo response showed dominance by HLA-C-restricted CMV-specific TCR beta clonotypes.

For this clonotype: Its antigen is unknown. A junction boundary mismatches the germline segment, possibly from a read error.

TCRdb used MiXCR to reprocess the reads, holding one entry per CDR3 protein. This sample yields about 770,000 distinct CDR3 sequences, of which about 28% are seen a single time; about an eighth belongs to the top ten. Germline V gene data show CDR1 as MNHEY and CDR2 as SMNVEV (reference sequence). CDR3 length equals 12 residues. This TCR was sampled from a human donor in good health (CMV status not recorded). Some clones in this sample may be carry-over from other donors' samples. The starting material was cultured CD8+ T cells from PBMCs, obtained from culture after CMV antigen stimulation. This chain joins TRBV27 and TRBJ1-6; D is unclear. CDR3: CASSSLGRALHF. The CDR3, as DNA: TGTGCGAGCAGTTCTCTCGGACGGGCCCTCCACTTT.